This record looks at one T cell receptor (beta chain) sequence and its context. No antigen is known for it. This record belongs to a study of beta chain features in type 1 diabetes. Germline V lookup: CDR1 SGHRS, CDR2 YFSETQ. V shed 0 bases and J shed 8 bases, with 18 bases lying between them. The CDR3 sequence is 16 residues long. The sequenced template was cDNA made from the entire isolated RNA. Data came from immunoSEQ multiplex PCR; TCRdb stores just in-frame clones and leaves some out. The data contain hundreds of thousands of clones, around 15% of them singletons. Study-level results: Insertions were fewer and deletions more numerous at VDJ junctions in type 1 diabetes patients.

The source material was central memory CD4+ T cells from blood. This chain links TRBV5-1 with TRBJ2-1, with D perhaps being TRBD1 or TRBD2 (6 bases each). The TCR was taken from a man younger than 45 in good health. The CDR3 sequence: CASSLAGGGMSDEQFF. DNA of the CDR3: TGCGCCAGCAGCTTGGCCGGAGGGGGGATGTCCGATGAGCAGTTCTTC.